The source of this T cell receptor (beta chain) is a study of early T cells in non-severe SARS-CoV-2 infection. Study information: From unsorted whole blood, bulk RNA was sequenced, and the chains remained unpaired. Broader study findings: Matches to VDJdb favored anti-spike CD8 responses and missed private and CD4 specificities.

This CDR3 contains 15 residues. Trimming cost V 10 bases and J 0 bases, with 18 bases left between them. Per germline, CDR1 SNHLY and CDR2 FYNNEI. Unique molecular identifiers were attached to individual cDNA molecules. TCRdb fed the 5' RACE reads into MiXCR, producing one record per CDR3 protein. The data contain under 60,000 distinct CDR3 sequences, about 12% of them singletons. This clonotype showed up just once. As yet, its antigen is unknown. A much bigger clone sits one base away, suggesting this may be a read error. The chain links TRBV2 to TRBJ1-2; D is unclear. The TCR was taken from an adult who was a healthcare worker with PCR-confirmed SARS-CoV-2 infection or an uninfected control (not recorded which). Sequenced material: whole blood. The CDR3 bases are TGTGCCATTACCAAAGAGAGGGAAGCTAACTATGGCTACACCTTC. It yields the protein CAITKEREANYGYTF.